This TCR beta chain was captured in a study of cytomegalovirus exposure and HLA in healthy donors. The PCR employed 60 Vbeta primers together with 13 Jbeta primers. Repertoires were generated with immunoSEQ multiplex PCR, while TCRdb's copy carries only in-frame clones and drops some. The sample has 100,000 to 150,000 clones, around 74% seen once. Germline V gives CDR1 MDHEN, CDR2 SYDVKM. The CDR3 totals 13 residues. V shed 6 bases and J shed 3 bases, with 12 bases lying between them. Sequencing was done on a sample of PBMCs. The chain links TRBV28 to TRBJ2-7, with D possibly matching TRBD1 (6 bases). The clonotype originates from a man aged 35 to 55 in good health and CMV-seropositive. CDR3 protein: CASSHDRSYEQYF. In DNA, the CDR3 is TGTGCCAGCAGCCACGACAGGAGCTACGAGCAGTACTTC.